This TCR beta chain is from a study of blood T cells in healthy people across ages. V dropped 6 bases and J dropped 4 bases, with 6 bases sitting between them. CDR3 size: 10 residues. CDR1 and CDR2 from the germline V gene are DFQATT and SNEGSKA (reference sequence). Together with a sample-barcoded 5' primer, a J-beta primer mix was included in a second PCR lasting roughly 6 to 12 cycles. TCRdb re-derived calls from the 5' RACE reads in MiXCR, one entry per CDR3 protein. The sample shows 450,000 to 600,000 distinct CDR3 sequences, roughly a quarter of them seen only once. Study-wide points: Calculation of diversity from one million T cells yielded estimates considered to be underestimates. Diversity was higher, and naive CD4+ cells more numerous, in long-lived donors than in aged donors.

A remark on this clonotype: The target antigen is unknown.

Isolation of PBMCs gave at least 7 million cells per sample. The same data also contributed to another study, on T cells of mothers and their children. This second report adds: Relative to unrelated pairs, biologically related mother-child dyads exhibited marginally greater, non-significant overlap.

The TCR was taken from a boy aged 2 to 10 in good health. V is TRBV20-1 and J is TRBJ2-5; D gene ambiguous. The sample consisted of blood. Here the CDR3 DNA reads TGCAGTGCCCTCCGAGAGACCCAGTACTTC. Encoded protein: CSALRETQYF.